The 18 T cell receptor beta chains given below trace back to one sample, sequenced in a study of tumor and adjacent non-tumor tissue in lung cancer. Three rounds of nested PCR, following a modified ARM-PCR protocol, produced the TCRbeta library. TCRdb ran MiXCR on the multiplex PCR reads and lists one entry per CDR3 protein. The sample contains some 99,000 distinct CDR3 sequences, about 65% of which appear only once. This sample's RNA came from whole unsorted tissue. Distant lung tissue was collected more than 3 cm away from the tumor edge. The sequencing sample was made of distant non-tumor lung tissue. The receptor set was obtained from a man aged 55 to 70 with non-small cell lung cancer.

Notes on this clonotype: This may be a read error: a much more frequent sequence differs by one nucleotide. This rearrangement joins TRBV6-1 to TRBJ1-5, with D perhaps matching TRBD1 (6 bases). V was pared by 2 bases and J by 0 bases, with 17 bases between. Germline assignment: CDR1 MNHNS and CDR2 SASEGT. The length of the CDR3 is 18 residues. The CDR3 reads CASSEYQRGGYSNQPQHF. The CDR3 bases are TGTGCCAGCAGTGAATATCAGAGGGGGGGATATAGCAATCAGCCCCAGCATTTT.

As concerns this clonotype: A much larger clone differs from this one at a single base, so this may be a read error. J is TRBJ2-2 and V is TRBV2; D is perhaps TRBD1 or TRBD2 (5 bases each). The CDR3 runs to 14 residues. Germline V CDR1 and CDR2: SNHLY, FYNNEI. CDR3 residues: CAGSPVGDAGELFF. The CDR3, as DNA: TGTGCCGGCAGCCCAGTTGGGGACGCCGGGGAGCTGTTTTTT.

About this clonotype: In this CDR3 the conserved last residue, phenylalanine or tryptophan, is missing, so a read error is likely. The V and J genes are TRBV14 and TRBJ2-1; D uncertain. The V end was cut by 8 bases, the J end by 5 bases, with 13 bases between. CDR3 length equals 13 residues. Germline V gene lookup returns CDR1 SGHDN and CDR2 FVKESK. The CDR3 DNA follows: TGTGCCAGCGGCTCCAACTTAAACAATGAGCAGTTCCTA. Translation gives CASGSNLNNEQFL.

At least ten counts were recorded for this clonotype. The chain uses TRBV4-1 and TRBJ2-1, with 7 bases lining up with TRBD2. V gave up 0 bases and J gave up 9 bases; unmatched junction bases: 17. The V gene's germline CDR1 is MGHRA and CDR2 YSYEKL. There are 18 residues in the CDR3. CDR3 DNA: TGCGCCAGCAGCCAAGATTCGGGTTTTGAGCGGGGTTCTGGTGAGCAGTTCTTC. Amino acids: CASSQDSGFERGSGEQFF.

Worth noting for this clonotype: This likely comes from a read error, as the CDR3 has no conserved phenylalanine or tryptophan at its end. The gene calls are TRBV6-1 and TRBJ2-1; 8 bases are shared with TRBD1. The CDR3 extends over 15 amino acids. CDR1 is MNHNS, CDR2 SASEGT, per germline. V dropped 5 bases and J dropped 2; count of bases not matched to a gene: 5. CDR3 amino acids: CASSKGQGPYNEQFV. Here the CDR3 DNA reads TGTGCCAGCAGTAAAGGACAGGGTCCCTACAATGAGCAGTTCGTC.

Concerning this clonotype itself: This could be a read error, since a much larger clone is one nucleotide away. This chain uses TRBV20-1 with TRBJ2-3; no clear D. V was pared by 4 bases and J by 5 bases, with 16 bases between. Germline CDR1 reads DFQATT; CDR2 reads SNEGSKA (reference sequence). The CDR3 covers 14 residues. The CDR3 region has the DNA TGCAGTGCTATAGGGCCGGATCGTATAGATACGCAGTATTTT. Translated: CSAIGPDRIDTQYF.

The table lists this clonotype with many counts. This chain uses TRBV4-1 with TRBJ2-2; D perhaps matches TRBD2 (5 bases). Trimming cost V 0 bases and J 0 bases, with 5 bases left between them. Per germline, CDR1 MGHRA and CDR2 YSYEKL. The CDR3 extends over 15 amino acids. The CDR3 region is CASSQEAANTGELFF. The CDR3 nucleotides read TGCGCCAGCAGCCAAGAAGCGGCGAACACCGGGGAGCTGTTTTTT.

V gene TRBV12-5 combines with J gene TRBJ2-3, with D perhaps matching TRBD1 (5 bases). The CDR3 has 12 residues. Germline V gene data show CDR1 as LGHNT and CDR2 as FRNRAP. Trimming took off 5 bases at V and 9 bases at J, with 12 bases between the two ends. CDR3 coding DNA: TGTGCTAGTGGTCCAGACAGAGAAACGCAGTATTTT. It translates to CASGPDRETQYF. The full variable domain, its missing parts supplied by reference TRBV12-5 and TRBJ2-3, is DARVTQTPRHKVTEMGQEVTMRCQPILGHNTVFWYRQTMMQGLELLAYFRNRAPLDDSGMPKDRFSAEMPDATLATLKIQPSEPRDSAVYFCASGPDRETQYFGPGTRLTVL.

This clonotype appeared a single time. A read error may be the cause here, since a much bigger clone is one base away. The chain joins TRBV6-2 or TRBV6-3 to TRBJ1-5; D not resolved. The CDR3 loop spans 14 amino acids. V lost 2 bases and J 3 bases, leaving 8 bases between the germline ends. Germline-derived CDR1 and CDR2 are MNHEY and SVGEGT. The CDR3 DNA sequence: TGTGCCAGCAGTTACCGAGGGTTCAATCAGCCCCAGCATTTT. Its translation is CASSYRGFNQPQHF.

The chain carries TRBV29-1 and TRBJ1-1, with a weak D call TRBD1 (6 bases). The length of the CDR3 is 14 residues. Germline values: CDR1 SQVTM, CDR2 ANQGSEA. With 6 bases removed from V and 1 base from J, the gap between germline ends came to 15 bases. The DNA of the CDR3 is TGCAGCGTGACCGGGACAACCGGGAACACTGAAGCTTTCTTT. Its protein product is CSVTGTTGNTEAFF.

The genes are TRBV12-2 and TRBJ2-1; the table names TRBD2, a call not compared with the DNA. TRBV12-2 represents a pseudogene. The CDR3 length is 16 residues. The CDR3, as DNA: TGTGCAAGTCGCTTAGCCGGGACTAGCGTGAGAAATGAGCAGTTCTTC. Translation: CASRLAGTSVRNEQFF.

This rearrangement joins TRBV28 to TRBJ2-2, with 12 bases matching TRBD1. This CDR3 comprises 14 residues. Germline V CDR1 and CDR2: MDHEN, SYDVKM. With 6 bases clipped from V and 8 bases from J, the junction kept 4 bases outside the gene matches. The CDR3 region is CASSRDRGPGELFF. The CDR3, as DNA: TGTGCCAGCAGCCGGGACAGGGGGCCGGGGGAGCTGTTTTTT.

V is TRBV5-1 and J is TRBJ2-2, with D unresolved. V dropped 0 bases and J dropped 2 bases, with 5 bases sitting between them. The germline V gene has CDR1 SGHRS and CDR2 YFSETQ. The CDR3 contains 14 residues. CDR3 coding DNA: TGCGCCAGCAGCTTGGCGGATAACACCGGGGAGCTGTTTTTT. Translating it yields CASSLADNTGELFF.

Details on this clonotype: Its ends do not fully match the called genes, so a read error is possible. J is TRBJ2-3 and V is TRBV12-3 or TRBV12-4, with D possibly TRBD2 on 5 matching bases. The CDR3 extends over 17 amino acids. As DNA, the CDR3 is TGTGACAGCAGTTTCCGCGGGTCCTCCTGGAGCACAGATAGGCAGTATTTT. This codes for CDSSFRGSSWSTDRQYF.

Details on this clonotype: A much larger clone sits a single nucleotide away, making a read error possible. J is TRBJ2-3 and V is TRBV6-5; 10 bases agree with TRBD2. The CDR3 extends over 15 amino acids. Germline V gives CDR1 MNHEY, CDR2 SVGAGI. CDR3 sequence (DNA): TGTGCCAGCAGTTACGGGACTAGCGACACAGATATGCAGTATTTT. Protein product: CASSYGTSDTDMQYF.

On this clonotype: A much larger clone lies a single base off, so this may be a read error. V is TRBV6-6 and J is TRBJ2-2; TRBD1 matches 7 bases. Unmatched junction bases numbered 7, after V lost 5 bases and J lost 4 bases. This CDR3 contains 15 residues. Per germline, CDR1 MNHNY and CDR2 SVGAGI (reference sequence). In DNA form, the CDR3 reads TGTGCCAGCAGTACCAGGGGGTCGGTCACCGGGGAGCTGTTTTTT. This encodes CASSTRGSVTGELFF.

The table lists this clonotype with many counts. The CDR3 DNA reads as TGTGCCAGCAGTTTAATGGCAGGGGATGGCTACACCTTC. Amino acids: CASSLMAGDGYTF. The chain uses TRBV12-3 or TRBV12-4 and TRBJ1-2; TRBD1 is a possible D gene (6 bases). The CDR3 covers 13 residues. V lost 2 bases, J lost 6 bases, and 10 bases lay in between.

This clonotype was observed a handful of times. A junction boundary mismatches the germline segment, possibly from a read error. J is TRBJ1-1 and V is TRBV14; the D gene is possibly TRBD1 (5 bases). This CDR3 comprises 16 residues. Germline V gene lookup returns CDR1 SGHDN and CDR2 FVKESK. The CDR3 region is CASESTVDGASTEVFF. DNA for the CDR3: TGTGCCAGCGAATCAACAGTCGACGGGGCGAGCACTGAAGTTTTCTTT.